This entry describes one T cell receptor beta chain. At least ten counts were recorded for this clone. The target of this receptor is not known. No much larger clone exists at a distance of one base, and base qualities are not known. TCRbeta CDR3 regions were amplified from genomic DNA using the immunoSEQ Assay, a bias-controlled multiplex PCR. The authors' pipeline ran thus. Nucleated cell counts per sample were estimated from amplification of reference gene primers within the assay. Sequence reads were collapsed and filtered to measure the absolute abundance of every unique TCRbeta CDR3 rearrangement. Productive Simpson clonality was computed per sample as the square root of Simpson's diversity index over productive rearrangements. This is the immuneACCESS table as TCRdb keeps it, with only in-frame sequences that have V and J called. A part of the clones is gone; compared with another copy, unresolved V genes explain less than half, and the rest is unexplained. V, J and clone size were drawn from that table, and D and trimming were deduced from the DNA. The sample profile shows about 70,000 clones; more than 85% of them were found once. The ten largest account for around 3.9% of the sample.

This sample is drawn from a study of blood T cell repertoires in COVID-19 (dated by TCRdb to about 2020). Study-wide context: Samples covering the acute and convalescent phases of COVID-19 were provided by collaborators in the United States, Italy and Spain. The prospective study material was composed of cDNA or gDNA derived from T cells, B-cell-depleted T cells, or PBMCs. The dataset comprised deeply sampled blood TCRbeta repertoires from subjects exposed to, actively infected with, or recovered from COVID-19. A freely available public database, intended as a resource for researchers studying the immune response to SARS-CoV-2, is where the repertoires were released. Samples were obtained from the ongoing ImmuneRACE study (first 160 participants) and from 1,000 to 1,500 subjects provided by 6 global collaborators. Nearly every sample came with metadata listing a de-identified subject ID, COVID-19 status, age in years and sex. HLA class I and class II types, where available, came from metadata supplied by the sample provider rather than from assay-based typing. Broader findings and caveats from the paper: How much clinical and demographic metadata was included differed by source and by participant, and the metadata was provided uncurated.

The collaborating institutions used their own protocols to collect whole blood in K2EDTA tubes. For TCRbeta analysis, collaborators shipped samples in one of three forms: frozen whole blood, isolated PBMCs, or DNA extracted from either of those sample types. The sequencing sample was made of peripheral blood. This clonotype was sampled from a man aged 65 to 85 with active COVID-19.

CDR3 region: CSGLGGRPVETQYF. The nucleotides are TGCAGCGGGCTCGGGGGACGACCCGTGGAGACCCAGTACTTC. The receptor chain draws on TRBV29-1 and TRBJ2-5; the D region possibly corresponds to TRBD2 (6 bases align). Including cysteine and phenylalanine, the CDR3 has 14 amino acids. The read is trimmed to its CDR3 DNA, 42 bases read in frame from base 1. CDR1 SQVTM and CDR2 ANQGSEA are derived from the germline V gene. Cut back by 7 bases and 5 bases, the V and J ends lie 20 bases apart.